This TCR beta chain was recorded in a study of immune cell composition in non-small cell lung cancer. Normal lung sampling was at least 3 cm from the tumour, as distant as possible. Only in-frame clones appear in the TCRdb table, and some are missing; sequencing was by immunoSEQ multiplex PCR. The sample has a few thousand clones; about three quarters are singletons. Study results and limitations: Tumour-reactive clones were not shown to match dominant in vivo tumour clones.

About this clone itself: The antigen is not known.

Germline CDR1 SGHNT, CDR2 YYREEE (reference sequence). CDR3 length: 15 residues. The V and J ends lost 2 bases and 0 bases respectively, with 10 bases between them. The receptor was derived from a human donor with non-small cell lung cancer. The genes are TRBV5-4 and TRBJ2-3, with a weak D call TRBD1 (6 bases). What was sequenced was non-adjacent lung tissue. The CDR3 protein is CASSFDGQSTDTQYF. The CDR3 coding sequence is TGTGCCAGCAGCTTCGATGGACAGAGCACAGATACGCAGTATTTT.